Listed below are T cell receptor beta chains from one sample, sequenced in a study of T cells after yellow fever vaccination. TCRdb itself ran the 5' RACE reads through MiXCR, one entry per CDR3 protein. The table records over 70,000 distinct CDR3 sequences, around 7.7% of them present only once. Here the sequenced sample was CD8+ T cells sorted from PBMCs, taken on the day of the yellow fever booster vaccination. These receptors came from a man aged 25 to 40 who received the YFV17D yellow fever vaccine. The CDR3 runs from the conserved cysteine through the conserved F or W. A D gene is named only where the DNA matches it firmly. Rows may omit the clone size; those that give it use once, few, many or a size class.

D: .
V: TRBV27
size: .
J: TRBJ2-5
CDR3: CASSLKEWETQYF
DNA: TGTGCCAGCAGTTTGAAGGAGTGGGAGACCCAGTACTTC

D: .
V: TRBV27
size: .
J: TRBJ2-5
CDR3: CASSGRPGEKETQYF
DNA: TGTGCCAGCAGTGGCCGTCCGGGGGAGAAAGAGACCCAGTACTTC

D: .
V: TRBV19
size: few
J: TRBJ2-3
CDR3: CASSLRRRASTDTQYF
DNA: TGTGCCAGTAGCCTAAGAAGACGAGCTAGCACAGATACGCAGTATTTT

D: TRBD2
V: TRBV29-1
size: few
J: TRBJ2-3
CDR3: CSAAERGNTDTQYF
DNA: TGCAGCGCCGCCGAGCGGGGTAATACAGATACGCAGTATTTT

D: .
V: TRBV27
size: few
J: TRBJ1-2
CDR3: CASSGGPGAYGYTF
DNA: TGTGCCAGCAGTGGGGGCCCGGGGGCCTATGGCTACACCTTC

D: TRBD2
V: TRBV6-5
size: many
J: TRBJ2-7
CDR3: CASSLDDRLAPEYF
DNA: TGTGCCAGCAGTCTCGATGATCGACTAGCCCCAGAGTACTTC

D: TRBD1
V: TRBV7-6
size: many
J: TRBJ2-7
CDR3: CASSSTGGPSYEQYF
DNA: TGTGCCAGCAGCTCGACAGGGGGTCCCTCCTACGAGCAGTACTTC

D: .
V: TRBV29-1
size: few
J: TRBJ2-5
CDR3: CSVERLPGTQYF
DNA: TGCAGCGTTGAACGCCTCCCAGGGACCCAGTACTTC

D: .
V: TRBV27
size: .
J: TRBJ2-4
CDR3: CASSLSRRGVNIQYF
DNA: TGTGCCAGCAGTTTATCCCGGAGGGGGGTCAACATTCAGTACTTC

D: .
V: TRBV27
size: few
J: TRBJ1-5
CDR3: CASSSSGPQPQHF
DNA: TGTGCCAGCAGTTCCTCAGGGCCCCAGCCCCAGCATTTT